These 15 T cell receptor beta chains share one sample of origin, sequenced in a study of cytomegalovirus exposure and HLA in healthy donors. The PCR made use of 60 Vbeta and 13 Jbeta primers. The protocol was immunoSEQ multiplex PCR, while the TCRdb copy is restricted to in-frame clones and leaves out a portion. The data contain 160,000 or so clones, approximately 86% of them singletons. Sequenced input: PBMCs. These TCRs come from a woman aged 18-30 years in good health and CMV-seronegative.

V usage is TRBV5-4 and J usage is TRBJ1-1; D remains unclear. V was clipped by 0 bases and J by 7 bases, with 10 bases between them. The germline gives CDR1 SGHNT, CDR2 YYREEE (reference sequence). The CDR3 contains 13 residues. The CDR3 DNA follows: TGTGCCAGCAGCTTGGGCCACCGGGTTGAAGCTTTCTTT. Protein product: CASSLGHRVEAFF.

The chain is built from TRBV5-1 and TRBJ2-7, with D possibly being TRBD1 (5 bases). In germline, CDR1 is SGHRS, CDR2 YFSETQ. V lost 0 bases and J lost 3, with 16 bases in between. This CDR3 region has 16 residues. CDR3 in DNA: TGCGCCAGCAGCTTGGGACAGCCCCTACTCATCTACGAGCAGTACTTC. It yields the protein CASSLGQPLLIYEQYF.

The gene calls are TRBV11-3 and TRBJ2-3, with 7 nucleotides matching TRBD1. Trimming at V came to 3 bases and at J to 4 bases, leaving 4 bases not matched to a gene. CDR1 is SGHNT, CDR2 YENEEA, per germline. The CDR3 covers 14 residues. CDR3 protein: CASSLTGSSDTQYF. The CDR3 nucleotides are TGTGCCAGCAGCTTGACAGGGAGTTCAGATACGCAGTATTTT.

The chain employs TRBV5-4 and TRBJ2-3, with D possibly matching TRBD2 (5 bases). V gave up 4 bases and J gave up 4 bases, with 19 bases separating them. Germline CDR1 is SGHNT and CDR2 is YYREEE (reference sequence). The length of the CDR3 is 16 residues. The CDR3 coding sequence is TGTGCCAGCAGCAAGGACTCCCTGAGAGAAGCAGATACGCAGTATTTT. This gives the protein CASSKDSLREADTQYF.

The J gene is TRBJ1-2, the V gene TRBV6-1, with D hard to call. CDR1 MNHNS and CDR2 SASEGT come from the germline V gene. The length of the CDR3 is 14 residues. V was pared by 7 bases and J by 8 bases, with 20 bases between. CDR3 DNA sequence: TGTGCCAGCATGGTTCGCCAAAACGCGAGGGGCTACACCTTC. It codes for CASMVRQNARGYTF.

CDR3 in DNA: TGTGCCAGTAGTACCCCCCGTGGTTGGAGCACTGAAGCTTTCTTT. Its protein is CASSTPRGWSTEAFF. The chain couples TRBV19 to TRBJ1-1; no reliable D call. Germline values: CDR1 LNHDA, CDR2 SQIVND (reference sequence). The length of the CDR3 is 15 residues. V was cut by 4 bases and J by 4 bases, with 16 bases left in between. The full variable domain, in which reference TRBV19 and TRBJ1-1 provide the parts outside the CDR3, is DGGITQSPKYLFRKEGQNVTLSCEQNLNHDAMYWYRQDPGQGLRLIYYSQIVNDFQKGDIAEGYSVSREKKESFPLTVTSAQKNPTAFYLCASSTPRGWSTEAFFGQGTRLTVV.

The V call is TRBV6-5, the J call TRBJ2-3; 7 nucleotides match TRBD2. V lost 4 bases, J lost 2 bases, and 9 bases stayed unmatched. Looked up from germline, CDR1 is MNHEY and CDR2 is SVGAGI. CDR3 length: 16 amino acids. The CDR3 DNA reads TGTGCCAGCAGTTTAGGGTCGGGGGACTACACAGATACGCAGTATTTT. It translates to CASSLGSGDYTDTQYF.

The chain recombines TRBV2 with TRBJ1-4, with D possibly being TRBD1 (5 bases). V shed 2 bases and J shed 8 bases, with 9 bases lying between them. Germline V gene sequence: CDR1 SNHLY, CDR2 FYNNEI. The CDR3 runs to 13 residues. CDR3 sequence: CASSELGREKLFF. CDR3 DNA: TGTGCCAGCAGTGAACTGGGGCGGGAAAAACTGTTTTTT.

The CDR3 DNA follows: TGTGCCAGCAGTTTACTAGAGGGAAACACCGGGGAGCTGTTTTTT. Its translation is CASSLLEGNTGELFF. This sequence joins TRBV27 and TRBJ2-2, with D possibly being TRBD2 (5 bases). V was cut by 2 bases and J by 2 bases, with 9 bases left in between. This CDR3 region has 15 residues. The germline CDR1 and CDR2 sequences are MNHEY and SMNVEV (reference sequence).

This chain uses TRBV7-9 with TRBJ2-5; the match to TRBD1 covers 7 bases. The CDR3 contains 16 residues. Germline CDR1 is SEHNR and CDR2 is FQNEAQ (reference sequence). With 4 bases clipped from V and 2 bases from J, the junction kept 10 bases outside the gene matches. The CDR3 region is CASSSPGQDFQETQYF. The DNA for the CDR3 is TGTGCCAGCAGCTCACCCGGACAGGACTTTCAAGAGACCCAGTACTTC. The variable domain in full, with the rest retrieved from reference TRBV7-9 and TRBJ2-5, is DTGVSQNPRHKITKRGQNVTFRCDPISEHNRLYWYRQTLGQGPEFLTYFQNEAQLEKSRLLSDRFSAERPKGSFSTLEIQRTEQGDSAMYLCASSSPGQDFQETQYFGPGTRLLVL.

This rearrangement joins TRBV19 to TRBJ1-5; D possibly corresponds to TRBD1 (6 bases). The CDR3 extends over 16 amino acids. Germline values: CDR1 LNHDA, CDR2 SQIVND (reference sequence). Trimming pared 5 bases from V and 7 bases from J, leaving 21 bases between. CDR3 region: CASSSNDRFQGQPQHF. CDR3 nucleotides: TGTGCCAGTAGTTCAAACGACAGGTTTCAAGGACAGCCCCAGCATTTT.

As to this clone: Germline is not matched at one junction end, which may reflect a read error. This chain uses TRBV7-7 with TRBJ2-2, with a tentative D call TRBD2 (5 bases). Germline CDR1 is SSHAT and CDR2 is FNYEAQ (reference sequence). CDR3 size: 17 residues. CDR3 bases: TGTGCTAGCAGCTTAGAACCGCTAGCCCTTAACACCGGGGAGCTGTTTTTT. It codes for CASSLEPLALNTGELFF.

The chain recombines TRBV5-4 with TRBJ1-1, with 8 positions matching TRBD1. The CDR3 loop spans 14 amino acids. V trimming: 4 bases; J trimming: 6 bases; junction bases outside the gene matches: 8. The germline V gene has CDR1 SGHNT and CDR2 YYREEE (reference sequence). CDR3: CASSDGTGPPEAFF. The CDR3 coding sequence is TGTGCCAGCAGCGATGGGACAGGACCCCCTGAAGCTTTCTTT.

The chain is built from TRBV20-1 and TRBJ1-2; D is perhaps TRBD1 (6 bases). CDR1 is DFQATT and CDR2 is SNEGSKA in the germline V gene (reference sequence). Trimming took 3 bases from V and 8 from J, leaving 10 bases between them. This CDR3 spans 11 amino acids. In DNA, the CDR3 is TGCAGTGCTAGTTTAGGGGGAGGCTACACCTTC. It is translated as CSASLGGGYTF.

The chain carries TRBV27 and TRBJ2-1, with D possibly TRBD2 on 5 matching bases. V lost 2 bases, J lost 4 bases, and 6 bases lay in between. Germline V gene data show CDR1 as MNHEY and CDR2 as SMNVEV (reference sequence). The CDR3 has 13 residues. CDR3 protein: CASSLTRYNEQFF. CDR3 bases: TGTGCCAGCAGTTTAACTAGATACAATGAGCAGTTCTTC.